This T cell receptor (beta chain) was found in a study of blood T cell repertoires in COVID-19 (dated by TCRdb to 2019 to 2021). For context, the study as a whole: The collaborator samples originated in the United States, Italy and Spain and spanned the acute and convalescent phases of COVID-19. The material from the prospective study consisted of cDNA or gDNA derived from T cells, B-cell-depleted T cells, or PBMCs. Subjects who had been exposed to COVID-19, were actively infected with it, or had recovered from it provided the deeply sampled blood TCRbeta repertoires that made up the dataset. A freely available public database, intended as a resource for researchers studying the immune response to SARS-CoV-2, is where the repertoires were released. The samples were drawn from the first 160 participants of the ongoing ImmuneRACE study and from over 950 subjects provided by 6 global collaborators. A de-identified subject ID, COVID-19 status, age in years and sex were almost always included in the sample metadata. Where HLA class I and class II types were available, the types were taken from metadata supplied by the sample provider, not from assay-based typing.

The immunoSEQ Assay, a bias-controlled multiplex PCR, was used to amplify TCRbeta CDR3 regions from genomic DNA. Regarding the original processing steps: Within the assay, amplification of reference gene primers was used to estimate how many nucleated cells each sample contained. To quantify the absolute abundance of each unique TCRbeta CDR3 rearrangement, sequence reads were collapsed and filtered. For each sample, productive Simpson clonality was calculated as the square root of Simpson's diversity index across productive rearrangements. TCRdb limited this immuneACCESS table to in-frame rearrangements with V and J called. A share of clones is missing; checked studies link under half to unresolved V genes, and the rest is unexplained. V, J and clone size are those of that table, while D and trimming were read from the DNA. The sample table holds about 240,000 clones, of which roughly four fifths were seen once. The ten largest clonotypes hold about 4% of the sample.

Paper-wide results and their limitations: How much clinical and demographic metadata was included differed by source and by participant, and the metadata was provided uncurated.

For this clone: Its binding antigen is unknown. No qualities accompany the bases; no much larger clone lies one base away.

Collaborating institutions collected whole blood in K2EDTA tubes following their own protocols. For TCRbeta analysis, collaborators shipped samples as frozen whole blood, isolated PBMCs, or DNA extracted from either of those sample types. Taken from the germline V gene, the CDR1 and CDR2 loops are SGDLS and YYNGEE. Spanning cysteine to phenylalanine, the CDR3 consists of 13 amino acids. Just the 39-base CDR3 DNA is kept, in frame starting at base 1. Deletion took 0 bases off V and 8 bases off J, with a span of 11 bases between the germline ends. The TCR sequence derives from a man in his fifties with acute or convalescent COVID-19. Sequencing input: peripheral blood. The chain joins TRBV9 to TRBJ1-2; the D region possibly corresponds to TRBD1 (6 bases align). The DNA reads TGTGCCAGCAGCGTAGATCCGGGGGGCGGCTACACCTTC. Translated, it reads CASSVDPGGGYTF.